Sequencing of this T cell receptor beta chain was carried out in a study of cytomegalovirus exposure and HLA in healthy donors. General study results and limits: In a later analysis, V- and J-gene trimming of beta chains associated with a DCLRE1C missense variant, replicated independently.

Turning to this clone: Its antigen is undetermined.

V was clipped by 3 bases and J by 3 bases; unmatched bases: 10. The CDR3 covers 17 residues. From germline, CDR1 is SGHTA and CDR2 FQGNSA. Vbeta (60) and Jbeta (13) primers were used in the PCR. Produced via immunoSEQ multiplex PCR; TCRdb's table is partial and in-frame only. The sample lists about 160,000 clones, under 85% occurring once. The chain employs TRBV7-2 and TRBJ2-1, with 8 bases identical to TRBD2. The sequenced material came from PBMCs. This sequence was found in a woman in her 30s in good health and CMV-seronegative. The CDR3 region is CASSFLVGGRSYNEQFF. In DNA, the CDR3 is TGTGCCAGCAGCTTCCTCGTCGGCGGGAGGAGCTACAATGAGCAGTTCTTC.